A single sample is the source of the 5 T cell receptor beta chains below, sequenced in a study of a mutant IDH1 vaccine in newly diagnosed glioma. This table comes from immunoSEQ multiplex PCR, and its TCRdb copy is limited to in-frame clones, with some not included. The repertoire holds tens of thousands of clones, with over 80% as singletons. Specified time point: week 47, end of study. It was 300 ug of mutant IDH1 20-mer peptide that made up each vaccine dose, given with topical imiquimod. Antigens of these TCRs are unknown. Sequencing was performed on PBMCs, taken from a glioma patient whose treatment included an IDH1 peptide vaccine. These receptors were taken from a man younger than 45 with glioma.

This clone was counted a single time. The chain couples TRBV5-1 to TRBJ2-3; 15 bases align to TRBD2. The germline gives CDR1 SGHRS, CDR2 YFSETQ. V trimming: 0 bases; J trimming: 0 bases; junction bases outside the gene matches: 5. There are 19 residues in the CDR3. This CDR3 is CASSLVGLAGGQSTDTQYF. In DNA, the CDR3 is TGCGCCAGCAGCTTGGTCGGACTAGCGGGGGGGCAAAGCACAGATACGCAGTATTTT.

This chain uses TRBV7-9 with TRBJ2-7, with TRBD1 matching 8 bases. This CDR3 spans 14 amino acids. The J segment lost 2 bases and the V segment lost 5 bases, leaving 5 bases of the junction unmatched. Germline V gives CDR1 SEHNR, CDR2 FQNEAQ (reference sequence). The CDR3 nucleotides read TGTGCCAGCAGCCAGGGGGCCTTAACCTACGAGCAGTACTTC. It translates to CASSQGALTYEQYF.

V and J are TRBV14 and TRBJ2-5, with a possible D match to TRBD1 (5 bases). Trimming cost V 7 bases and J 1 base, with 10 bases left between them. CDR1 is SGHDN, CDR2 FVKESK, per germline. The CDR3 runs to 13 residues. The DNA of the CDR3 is TGTGCCAGCACCCGGACACTCCAAGAGACCCAGTACTTC. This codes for CASTRTLQETQYF.

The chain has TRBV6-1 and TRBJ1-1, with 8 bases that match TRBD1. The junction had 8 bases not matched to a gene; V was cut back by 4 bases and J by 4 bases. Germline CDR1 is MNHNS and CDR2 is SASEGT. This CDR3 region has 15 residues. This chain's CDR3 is CASSGTGGEATEAFF. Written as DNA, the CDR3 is TGTGCCAGCAGTGGAACAGGGGGTGAGGCCACTGAAGCTTTCTTT.

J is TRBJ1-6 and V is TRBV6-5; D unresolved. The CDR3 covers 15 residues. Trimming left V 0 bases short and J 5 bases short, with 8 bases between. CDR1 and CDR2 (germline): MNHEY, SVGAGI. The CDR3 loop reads CASSYSSSDNSPLHF. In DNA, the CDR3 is TGTGCCAGCAGTTACTCGAGCTCAGATAATTCACCCCTCCACTTT.